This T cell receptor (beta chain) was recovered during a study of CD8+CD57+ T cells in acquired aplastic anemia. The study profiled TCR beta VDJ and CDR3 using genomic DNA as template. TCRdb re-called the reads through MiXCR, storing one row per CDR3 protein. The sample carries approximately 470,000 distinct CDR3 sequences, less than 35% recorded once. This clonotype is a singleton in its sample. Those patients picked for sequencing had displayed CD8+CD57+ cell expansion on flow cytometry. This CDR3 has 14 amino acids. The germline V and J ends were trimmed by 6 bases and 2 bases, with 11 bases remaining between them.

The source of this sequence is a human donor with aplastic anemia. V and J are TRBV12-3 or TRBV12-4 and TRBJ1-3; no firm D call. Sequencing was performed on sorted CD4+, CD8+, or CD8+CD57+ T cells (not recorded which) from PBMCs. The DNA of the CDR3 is TGTGCCAGCAGCCAAGTTTCCACTGGAAACACCATATATTTT. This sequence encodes CASSQVSTGNTIYF.